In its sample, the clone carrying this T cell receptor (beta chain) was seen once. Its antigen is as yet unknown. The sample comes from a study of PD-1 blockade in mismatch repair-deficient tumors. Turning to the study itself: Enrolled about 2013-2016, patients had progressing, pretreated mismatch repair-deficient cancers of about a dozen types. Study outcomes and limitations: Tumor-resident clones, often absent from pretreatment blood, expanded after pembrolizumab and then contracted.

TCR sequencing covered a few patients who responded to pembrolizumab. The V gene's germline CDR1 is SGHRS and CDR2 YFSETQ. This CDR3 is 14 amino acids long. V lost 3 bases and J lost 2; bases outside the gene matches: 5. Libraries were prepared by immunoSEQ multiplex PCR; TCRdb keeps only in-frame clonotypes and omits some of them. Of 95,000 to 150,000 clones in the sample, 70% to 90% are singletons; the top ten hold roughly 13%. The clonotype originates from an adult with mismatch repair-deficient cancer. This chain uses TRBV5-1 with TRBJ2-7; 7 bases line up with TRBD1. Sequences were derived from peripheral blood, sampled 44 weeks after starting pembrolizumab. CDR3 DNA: TGCGCCAGCAGCTCCCGGACAGGAGCCTACGAGCAGTACTTC. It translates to CASSSRTGAYEQYF.